The 14 T cell receptor beta chains below were found in one sample sequenced in a study of blood T cells in healthy people across ages. Through a sample-barcoded 5' primer and a J-beta primer mix, a second PCR was run for roughly 7 to 11 cycles. TCRdb passed the 5' RACE reads through MiXCR, listing each CDR3 protein once. The top ten hold around 22% of the sample, which has hundreds of thousands of distinct CDR3 sequences, around a fifth seen once. Sample: blood. These receptors originate from a man aged 65 to 79 in good health.

The V gene is TRBV5-1, the J gene TRBJ2-1, with D tentatively TRBD1 (5 bases). Germline V gene data show CDR1 as SGHRS and CDR2 as YFSETQ. The CDR3 loop spans 14 amino acids. Deletions cut 0 bases from V and 8 bases from J, with 12 bases between. CDR3 residues: CASSLGRVLDEQFF. In nucleotides, the CDR3 is TGCGCCAGCAGCTTGGGCAGGGTGTTGGATGAGCAGTTCTTC. Combining the CDR3 with reference TRBV5-1 and TRBJ2-1 gives the whole variable domain KAGVTQTPRYLIKTRGQQVTLSCSPISGHRSVSWYQQTPGQGLQFLFEYFSETQRNKGNFPGRFSGRQFSNSRSEMNVSTLELGDSALYLCASSLGRVLDEQFFGPGTRLTVL.

The J gene is TRBJ1-2, the V gene TRBV28; D is unresolved. This CDR3 is built from 16 residues. V was pared by 3 bases and J by 4 bases, with 18 bases between. The germline CDR1 and CDR2 sequences are MDHEN and SYDVKM. CDR3: CASSLRAATSGYGYTF. The CDR3 DNA reads as TGTGCCAGCAGTTTGAGGGCAGCAACCTCGGGCTATGGCTACACCTTC.

The chain has TRBV18 and TRBJ1-5, with a possible D match to TRBD1 (5 bases). The CDR3 extends over 14 amino acids. V was shortened by 6 bases and J by 0 bases, with 9 bases between the two germline ends. CDR1 is KGHSH, CDR2 LQKENI, per germline. CDR3 sequence reads: CASSAGDSNQPQHF. The CDR3 region has the DNA TGTGCCAGCTCGGCGGGGGATAGCAATCAGCCCCAGCATTTT.

The chain has TRBV12-3 or TRBV12-4 and TRBJ1-2; D is ambiguous. The CDR3 consists of 12 residues. The V end lost 3 bases, the J end lost 8 bases, and 10 bases lay between the germline ends. This chain's CDR3 is CASSLTLRGYTF. Here the CDR3 DNA reads TGTGCCAGCAGTTTGACGCTCCGAGGCTACACCTTC.

V and J are TRBV7-2 and TRBJ1-2; 9 positions agree with TRBD1. Germline CDR1 reads SGHTA; CDR2 reads FQGNSA. Germline trimming cut 1 base from V and 8 bases from J; bases unmatched to any gene: 8. CDR3 length equals 15 residues. CDR3 loop: CASSLVSRQGDGYTF. CDR3 DNA sequence: TGTGCCAGCAGCTTAGTGAGTCGACAGGGGGACGGCTACACCTTC. Complete variable domain (other parts from reference TRBV7-2 and TRBJ1-2): GAGVSQSPSNKVTEKGKDVELRCDPISGHTALYWYRQSLGQGLEFLIYFQGNSAPDKSGLPSDRFSAERTGGSVSTLTIQRTQQEDSAVYLCASSLVSRQGDGYTFGSGTRLTVV.

DNA for the CDR3: TGCAGTGCCGAGGGACAGGGGGTCGGAGAGACCCAGTACTTC. Translating gives CSAEGQGVGETQYF. The chain carries TRBV20-1 and TRBJ2-5; 11 bases are shared with TRBD1. Germline CDR1 reads DFQATT; CDR2 reads SNEGSKA (reference sequence). CDR3 size: 14 residues. V was pared by 6 bases and J by 4 bases, with 7 bases of the junction left unmatched.

This clonotype was counted only a few times. The chain couples TRBV7-9 to TRBJ2-3; 8 bases agree with TRBD2. Germline V gene data show CDR1 as SEHNR and CDR2 as FQNEAQ (reference sequence). Unmatched junction bases numbered 11, after V lost 10 bases and J lost 5 bases. The CDR3 spans 14 residues. The CDR3 coding sequence is TGTGCCACCACGGTTATAGCGGGGAGAGATACGCAGTATTTT. Its protein is CATTVIAGRDTQYF.

The rearrangement links TRBV12-3 or TRBV12-4 to TRBJ1-1; D gene unclear. The CDR3 has 13 amino acids. V was trimmed by 4 bases and J by 11 bases, leaving 17 bases between them. In DNA, the CDR3 is TGTGCCAGCAGTTACGGCCAACCCCTTGGGGCTTTCTTT. Protein sequence: CASSYGQPLGAFF.

This clonotype turned up a few times. The chain couples TRBV6-2 or TRBV6-3 to TRBJ2-1; 9 bases map to TRBD1. The germline CDR1 and CDR2 sequences are MNHEY and SVGEGT. With V trimmed by 1 base and J by 6 bases, 7 bases remained unmatched. The length of the CDR3 is 16 residues. The CDR3 DNA is TGTGCCAGCAGTTACTTCGCGGGACAGGGAGGCAATGAGCAGTTCTTC. The encoded protein is CASSYFAGQGGNEQFF.

V gene TRBV11-2 combines with J gene TRBJ2-5; D possibly uses TRBD1 or TRBD2 (5 bases each). The CDR3 contains 15 residues. Germline assignment: CDR1 SGHAT and CDR2 FQNNGV. Between the trimmed V and J ends, which lost 5 bases and 4 bases, there was a span of 17 bases. The CDR3 spells CASSPGTIDGETQYF. Here the CDR3 DNA reads TGTGCCAGCAGCCCCGGGACGATTGACGGAGAGACCCAGTACTTC.

This sequence joins TRBV7-8 and TRBJ1-2; a possible D gene is TRBD1 (6 bases). CDR3 length: 16 amino acids. Germline CDR1 is SGHVS and CDR2 is FQNEAQ. Between the trimmed V and J ends, which lost 5 bases and 2 bases, there was a span of 18 bases. The CDR3 loop is CASSRGTGTLNYGYTF. Written as DNA, the CDR3 is TGTGCCAGCAGCCGAGGAACCGGGACATTAAACTATGGCTACACCTTC.

This clonotype turned up a few times. The rearrangement uses TRBV20-1 and TRBJ2-5, with 7 nucleotides matching TRBD1. From germline, CDR1 is DFQATT and CDR2 SNEGSKA (reference sequence). Trimming cost V 2 bases and J 3 bases; bases outside gene matches: 6. The length of the CDR3 is 14 residues. The CDR3 DNA sequence: TGCAGTGCTAGACCTGGGACAGCAAAAGAGACCCAGTACTTC. Translated: CSARPGTAKETQYF.

This clonotype was detected a few times. The genes are TRBV28 and TRBJ1-2; D is unclear. V was pared by 4 bases and J by 8 bases, with 11 bases between. Germline V lookup: CDR1 MDHEN, CDR2 SYDVKM. The CDR3 has 12 residues. The CDR3 sequence is CASSSTASGYTF. CDR3 bases: TGTGCCAGCAGTTCCACAGCCAGCGGCTACACCTTC.

V usage is TRBV27 and J usage is TRBJ1-1; TRBD1 is a possible D gene (5 bases). This CDR3 region has 12 residues. V lost 9 bases and J 3 bases, leaving 11 bases between the germline ends. Looked up from germline, CDR1 is MNHEY and CDR2 is SMNVEV (reference sequence). CDR3 protein: CARGTRDTEAFF. The CDR3 region has the DNA TGTGCCAGAGGGACTAGGGACACTGAAGCTTTCTTT.